Listed below are T cell receptor beta chains from one sample, sequenced in a study of cytomegalovirus exposure and HLA in healthy donors. Produced via immunoSEQ multiplex PCR; TCRdb's table is partial and in-frame only. The repertoire holds over 150,000 clones, with around four fifths as singletons. The sequenced sample consisted of PBMCs. The source of these receptors is a man aged 50-59 years in good health and CMV-seronegative. CDR3s include the opening cysteine and the closing phenylalanine or tryptophan. D genes are given only for firm matches. Rows may omit the clone size; those that give it use once, few, many or a size class.

j_gene | d_gene | v_gene | abundance | CDR3aa | CDR3nt
TRBJ1-4 | NA | TRBV18 | NA | CASSPGGGNEKLFF | TGTGCCAGCTCACCAGGGGGCGGAAATGAAAAACTGTTTTTT
TRBJ2-6 | TRBD1 | TRBV5-4 | NA | CASSLQGVSGANVLTF | TGTGCCAGCAGCTTACAGGGGGTCTCTGGGGCCAACGTCCTGACTTTC
TRBJ2-1 | NA | TRBV4-2 | NA | CASSQDRRSSYNEQFF | TGTGCCAGCAGCCAAGATAGGCGGAGCTCCTACAATGAGCAGTTCTTC
TRBJ2-1 | TRBD2 | TRBV4-3 | NA | CASSQDPPVAGGDYNEQFF | TGCGCCAGCAGCCAAGACCCCCCTGTAGCGGGAGGGGACTACAATGAGCAGTTCTTC
TRBJ2-7 | NA | TRBV10-3 | few | CAITHGYEQYF | TGTGCCATCACCCACGGGTACGAGCAGTACTTC
TRBJ2-5 | NA | TRBV6-5 | once | CASRRDTSQETQYF | TGTGCCAGCAGAAGGGACACCTCACAAGAGACCCAGTACTTC
TRBJ1-2 | NA | TRBV5-1 | NA | CASSPGQYGASYTF | TGCGCCAGCAGCCCAGGACAGTACGGGGCCAGCTACACCTTC
TRBJ1-2 | TRBD1 | TRBV30 | NA | CAWSFPSTGFRGYTF | TGTGCCTGGAGTTTCCCTTCGACAGGGTTCCGAGGCTACACCTTC
TRBJ2-7 | TRBD2 | TRBV7-3 | once | CASSLRGTSGPYEQYF | TGTGCCAGCAGCCTCCGTGGGACTAGCGGACCCTACGAGCAGTACTTC
TRBJ1-1 | TRBD1 | TRBV19 | once | CASTQTGRGDIEAFF | TGTGCCAGTACGCAGACAGGGCGGGGGGATATTGAAGCTTTCTTT
TRBJ2-5 | NA | TRBV5-1 | NA | CASSPTRVLETQYF | TGCGCCAGCAGCCCAACCAGGGTTCTAGAGACCCAGTACTTC
TRBJ2-7 | TRBD1 | TRBV27 | NA | CASSLTGWYEQYF | TGTGCCAGCAGTTTGACAGGGTGGTACGAGCAGTACTTC
TRBJ2-7 | NA | TRBV28 | NA | CASTGNYEQYF | TGTGCCAGCACCGGGAACTACGAGCAGTACTTC
TRBJ2-4 | TRBD2 | TRBV18 | NA | CASSSGLLSGNAKNIQYF | TGTGCCAGCTCATCAGGCCTCCTGAGCGGGAATGCCAAAAACATTCAGTACTTC
TRBJ2-5 | NA | TRBV7-9 | NA | CSSSSMETQYF | TGTTCCAGCAGCTCCATGGAGACCCAGTACTTC
TRBJ1-1 | TRBD1 | TRBV9 | NA | CASSVGQARTEAFF | TGTGCCAGCAGCGTGGGACAGGCCCGCACTGAAGCTTTCTTT
TRBJ2-6 | TRBD1 | TRBV6-6 | NA | CASSYSRTGGANVLTF | TGTGCCAGCAGTTACTCCAGGACAGGGGGGGCCAACGTCCTGACTTTC
TRBJ2-4 | TRBD1 | TRBV7-8 | NA | CASSTRTGTNIQYF | TGTGCCAGCAGCACTCGGACAGGGACAAACATTCAGTACTTC
TRBJ2-7 | NA | TRBV28 | once | CASRRRQVGYEQYF | TGTGCCAGCAGGCGAAGACAGGTGGGCTACGAGCAGTACTTC
TRBJ1-3 | NA | TRBV5-1 | NA | CASSQLGGASGNTIYF | TGCGCCAGCAGCCAGCTCGGGGGGGCGAGTGGAAACACCATATATTTT
TRBJ2-7 | TRBD1 | TRBV7-9 | once | CASSFADRPEQYF | TGTGCCAGCAGCTTCGCGGACAGGCCCGAGCAGTACTTC
TRBJ2-3 | NA | TRBV12-5 | NA | CASGRDWADTQYF | TGTGCTAGTGGTAGAGACTGGGCAGATACGCAGTATTTT
TRBJ2-5 | TRBD2 | TRBV28 | NA | CASSSQGLASKETQYF | TGTGCCAGCTCCTCCCAGGGACTAGCCTCAAAAGAGACCCAGTACTTC
TRBJ1-2 | TRBD1 | TRBV2 | NA | CASSILQGTYGYTF | TGTGCCAGCAGTATCCTACAGGGGACGTATGGCTACACCTTC
TRBJ2-1 | NA | TRBV6-5 | NA | CASSYRVGEQFF | TGTGCCAGCAGTTACCGGGTTGGAGAGCAGTTCTTC
TRBJ1-1 | TRBD1 | TRBV2 | NA | CASSRTGGKGTEAFF | TGTGCCAGCAGCCGGACAGGAGGGAAAGGGACTGAAGCTTTCTTT
TRBJ1-1 | TRBD1 | TRBV11-2 | NA | CASSSYRGLNTEAFF | TGTGCCAGCAGCTCTTACAGGGGGTTGAACACTGAAGCTTTCTTT
TRBJ2-1 | TRBD2 | TRBV28 | NA | CASRPTGTSGSMSYNEQFF | TGTGCCAGCAGGCCTACCGGGACTAGCGGGAGTATGTCCTACAATGAGCAGTTCTTC
TRBJ2-3 | TRBD1 | TRBV11-3 | NA | CASSSAGQGVEYF | TGTGCCAGCAGCTCGGCGGGACAGGGAGTGGAGTATTTT
TRBJ2-7 | NA | TRBV19 | NA | CASSPRWEQYF | TGTGCCAGTAGTCCTCGGTGGGAGCAGTACTTC
TRBJ2-5 | TRBD1 | TRBV5-8 | NA | CASSLRTGEETQYF | TGTGCCAGCAGCCTAAGGACAGGGGAGGAGACCCAGTACTTC